This TCR beta chain was sequenced in a study of blood T cell repertoires in COVID-19. V lost 1 base to trimming and J lost 1 base, with 11 bases between them. Germline loops: CDR1 MDHEN, CDR2 SYDVKM. The CDR3 consists of 16 residues. TCRdb keeps only in-frame clones here, not all; method: immunoSEQ multiplex PCR. The sample has about 140,000 clones, over 70% seen once; the top ten hold around 1.8%. The receptor's source is a woman aged 55-75 years with acute or convalescent COVID-19. The V gene is TRBV28, the J gene TRBJ1-5, with a weak D call TRBD1 (6 bases). Sequencing was performed on peripheral blood. CDR3 sequence reads: CASSLLLRGSNQPQHF. The CDR3 DNA is TGTGCCAGCAGTTTATTGCTCAGGGGCAGCAATCAGCCCCAGCATTTT.